The rows below give T cell receptor beta chains drawn from one sample of a study of blood T cell repertoires in COVID-19. The assay was immunoSEQ multiplex PCR, and TCRdb's table has in-frame clones only and misses some. The sample contains under 500,000 clones, 85% to 90% of which appear only once. Sequenced input: PBMCs or T cells enriched from blood (not recorded which). The receptor set was obtained from a man aged 30-40 years who had recovered from COVID-19. The CDR3 runs from the conserved cysteine through the conserved F or W. Each record gives: clone size, D gene, V gene, J gene, CDR3 protein, CDR3 DNA. A D gene is named only where the DNA matches it firmly. Part of the rows lack a size; the others show once, few, many or a class for expanded clones.

>-|TRBD2|TRBV7-9|TRBJ2-5
CASSARGLAGVETQYF
TGTGCCAGCAGCGCCCGGGGACTAGCGGGAGTCGAGACCCAGTACTTC
>-|-|TRBV19|TRBJ2-1
CASRFLSSYNEQFF
TGTGCCAGTAGATTCCTCAGCTCCTACAATGAGCAGTTCTTC
>-|TRBD2|TRBV5-4|TRBJ2-3
CASSLLSGRAFDTQYF
TGTGCCAGCAGCTTGCTTAGCGGGAGGGCCTTCGATACGCAGTATTTT
>-|TRBD1|TRBV10-3|TRBJ1-1
CATTGVGEAFF
TGTGCCACTACAGGGGTGGGTGAAGCTTTCTTT
>-|-|TRBV21-1|TRBJ1-1
CASTNKHGSTNTEAFF
TGTGCCAGCACCAACAAGCACGGTAGCACGAACACTGAAGCTTTCTTT
>-|-|TRBV19|TRBJ2-7
CASSRPGLPSYEQYF
TGTGCCAGTAGTAGGCCAGGGCTACCCTCCTACGAGCAGTACTTC
>-|TRBD2|TRBV27|TRBJ2-2
CASGQFGLAGVHGELFF
TGTGCCAGCGGTCAATTTGGGCTAGCGGGAGTTCACGGGGAGCTGTTTTTT
>-|TRBD2|TRBV28|TRBJ2-3
CASSSSGSSTDTQYF
TGTGCCAGCAGTTCTAGCGGAAGTAGCACAGATACGCAGTATTTT
>-|TRBD2|TRBV28|TRBJ2-1
CASSLLAGRTPNEQFF
TGTGCCAGCAGTCTGTTAGCGGGACGGACTCCCAATGAGCAGTTCTTC
>-|-|TRBV6-5|TRBJ2-1
CASSYDSYEQFF
TGTGCCAGCAGTTATGACAGTTATGAGCAGTTCTTC
>-|-|TRBV19|TRBJ1-4
CASSSRGGVNEKLFF
TGTGCCAGTAGTAGCAGGGGAGGGGTCAATGAAAAACTGTTTTTT
>-|-|TRBV6-5|TRBJ2-3
CASSSYTDTQYF
TGTGCCAGCAGTTCTTACACAGATACGCAGTATTTT
>-|-|TRBV10-3|TRBJ2-1
CAIRGDNYNEQFF
TGTGCCATCAGGGGGGACAATTACAATGAGCAGTTCTTC
>-|-|TRBV6-5|TRBJ1-4
CASSYSLITGYEKLFF
TGTGCCAGCAGTTACTCGTTGATAACAGGGTACGAAAAACTGTTTTTT
>few|-|TRBV30|TRBJ1-1
CAWSFRGSVEAFF
TGTGCCTGGAGTTTTAGGGGGTCGGTTGAAGCTTTCTTT
>-|TRBD2|TRBV10-3|TRBJ2-1
CAISDQLAASNEQFF
TGTGCCATCAGTGACCAACTAGCGGCGAGCAATGAGCAGTTCTTC
>-|TRBD1|TRBV28|TRBJ1-5
CASSAGTGGEYQPQHF
TGTGCCAGCAGTGCGGGGACAGGGGGCGAGTATCAGCCCCAGCATTTT
>-|-|TRBV6-5|TRBJ2-2
CASSSTGELFF
TGTGCCAGCAGCTCCACCGGGGAGCTGTTTTTT
>few|TRBD2|TRBV5-4|TRBJ2-3
CASSSLLAGGIDTQYF
TGTGCCAGCAGCTCGCTACTAGCGGGAGGGATAGATACGCAGTATTTT
>-|-|TRBV28|TRBJ2-1
CASRYSDEQFF
TGTGCCAGCAGATATAGCGATGAGCAGTTCTTC
>-|-|TRBV28|TRBJ2-4
CASSQPREAKNIQYF
TGTGCCAGCAGCCAGCCTAGGGAGGCCAAAAACATTCAGTACTTC
>once|TRBD2|TRBV30|TRBJ2-1
CAWRTSGEHNEQFF
TGTGCCTGGAGAACTAGCGGGGAACACAATGAGCAGTTCTTC
>-|-|TRBV28|TRBJ2-1
CASSLVARAYEQFF
TGTGCCAGCAGTTTAGTGGCCAGGGCCTATGAGCAGTTCTTC
>-|-|TRBV5-1|TRBJ2-5
CASSPGAAPETQYF
TGCGCCAGCAGCCCAGGGGCAGCGCCAGAGACCCAGTACTTC
>-|-|TRBV2|TRBJ2-1
CASPTVSSYNEQFF
TGTGCCAGCCCGACTGTTTCATCCTACAATGAGCAGTTCTTC
>-|-|TRBV19|TRBJ1-5
CASNLGRVQPQHF
TGTGCCAGTAACTTAGGCAGGGTTCAGCCCCAGCATTTT
>-|TRBD1|TRBV6-5|TRBJ2-7
CASGRTGGNYEQYF
TGTGCCAGCGGCAGGACAGGGGGAAACTACGAGCAGTACTTC
>-|TRBD1|TRBV28|TRBJ2-5
CASGHRTGGSETQYF
TGTGCCAGCGGACACCGGACAGGGGGCAGCGAGACCCAGTACTTC
>-|-|TRBV2|TRBJ1-6
CASSKADGTYNSPLHF
TGTGCCAGCAGCAAAGCGGACGGAACGTATAATTCACCCCTCCACTTT
>-|-|TRBV18|TRBJ1-6
CASSPSYSPLHF
TGTGCCAGCTCACCCTCGTATTCACCCCTCCACTTT
>-|-|TRBV28|TRBJ1-3
CASTNPGSSVNTIYF
TGTGCCAGCACAAACCCAGGGTCTTCTGTGAACACCATATATTTT
>-|TRBD2|TRBV7-2|TRBJ2-5
CASSSVSGSFETQYF
TGTGCCAGCAGCTCGGTTAGCGGGAGCTTTGAGACCCAGTACTTC
>-|-|TRBV7-7|TRBJ2-7
CASSSGQAREQYF
TGTGCCAGCAGCTCCGGTCAGGCTCGCGAGCAGTACTTC
>-|TRBD1|TRBV3-1/TRBV3-2|TRBJ2-6
CASSQPGQASGANVLTF
TGTGCCAGCAGCCAACCGGGACAGGCCTCTGGGGCCAACGTCCTGACTTTC
>-|TRBD2|TRBV7-9|TRBJ2-2
CASSLVYGTSLTGELFF
TGTGCCAGCAGCTTAGTGTATGGGACTAGCCTCACCGGGGAGCTGTTTTTT
>-|-|TRBV3-1/TRBV3-2|TRBJ2-2
CASSQDRPAGELFF
TGTGCCAGCAGCCAAGATCGTCCGGCCGGGGAGCTGTTTTTT
>-|-|TRBV7-8|TRBJ2-7
CASSFSGEGEQYF
TGTGCCAGCAGCTTTAGTGGTGAGGGAGAGCAGTACTTC
>once|-|TRBV5-1|TRBJ1-1
CASSLAGGAAEAFF
TGCGCCAGCAGCTTGGCCGGGGGAGCGGCTGAAGCTTTCTTT
>-|-|TRBV19|TRBJ2-2
CASSQQGNTGELFF
TGTGCCAGTAGTCAACAGGGGAACACCGGGGAGCTGTTTTTT
>-|TRBD1|TRBV6-5|TRBJ2-7
CASSPPGTGIEQYF
TGTGCCAGCAGCCCCCCCGGGACAGGGATTGAGCAGTACTTC
>-|-|TRBV3-1/TRBV3-2|TRBJ2-7
CASSQVGGGAYEQYF
TGTGCCAGCAGCCAAGTCGGAGGCGGGGCCTACGAGCAGTACTTC
>-|TRBD1|TRBV11-1|TRBJ2-1
CASSLAQGEYNEQFF
TGTGCCAGCAGCTTAGCGCAGGGGGAATACAATGAGCAGTTCTTC
>-|-|TRBV28|TRBJ2-2
CASKARGTGELFF
TGTGCCAGCAAGGCTAGGGGCACCGGGGAGCTGTTTTTT
>-|-|TRBV14|TRBJ1-2
CASSAQEYRFYTF
TGTGCCAGCAGCGCACAGGAGTACCGGTTTTACACCTTC
>-|TRBD1|TRBV9|TRBJ2-3
CASSSQGGTDTQYF
TGTGCCAGCAGCTCTCAGGGGGGCACAGATACGCAGTATTTT
>-|-|TRBV30|TRBJ2-7
CAWSVLSGPYEQYF
TGTGCCTGGAGTGTACTGAGCGGCCCCTACGAGCAGTACTTC
>-|-|TRBV5-1|TRBJ2-1
CASSLVIQGHNEQFF
TGCGCCAGCAGCTTGGTGATCCAGGGCCACAATGAGCAGTTCTTC
>few|-|TRBV11-2|TRBJ1-1
CASSLVDSINTEAFF
TGTGCCAGCAGCTTAGTTGACAGTATCAACACTGAAGCTTTCTTT
>-|-|TRBV29-1|TRBJ1-1
CSTPGVNTEAFF
TGCAGCACGCCCGGGGTGAACACTGAAGCTTTCTTT
>-|-|TRBV7-8|TRBJ1-2
CASSIDRNYGYTF
TGTGCCAGCAGCATTGACAGAAACTATGGCTACACCTTC